The entry that follows covers one T cell receptor (beta chain) sequence. This record belongs to a study of graft-versus-host responses after intestinal transplantation. Libraries were prepared by immunoSEQ multiplex PCR; TCRdb keeps only in-frame clonotypes and omits some of them. Altogether 15,000 to 20,000 clones are present, over 75% being singletons, with the ten largest covering about 6.8%. The V gene's germline CDR1 is MNHEY and CDR2 SVGAGI. The trim removed 4 bases at V and 3 bases at J, leaving 4 bases unmatched. The CDR3 covers 15 residues. The receptor's source is a human patient who received an intestinal transplant, so some T cells may come from the graft donor. The J gene is TRBJ2-5, the V gene TRBV6-5, with 11 nucleotides matching TRBD2. The sample consisted of bone marrow, taken approximately 130 days after intestinal transplantation. The CDR3 reads CASSSPGLAEETQYF. The CDR3 nucleotides are TGTGCCAGCAGTTCCCCGGGACTAGCGGAAGAGACCCAGTACTTC.